Below are 2 T cell receptor beta chains sequenced from a single sample in a study of radiation and T cells in renal cell carcinoma. Documented time point: blood 4 weeks post-SBRT, at nephrectomy. The treatment is: 15 Gy SBRT to primary tumor, nephrectomy 4 weeks later. Clones were read by immunoSEQ multiplex PCR, and TCRdb kept only the in-frame ones, dropping some. The table lists 80,000 or so clones, 80% to 90% of them singletons. Source: blood, taken from a patient whose treatment included radiotherapy and nephrectomy. Receptor source: a woman aged 65 to 85 with renal cell carcinoma.

The gene calls are TRBV10-3 and TRBJ1-2; D perhaps matches TRBD1 (6 bases). The V end lost 6 bases, the J end lost 3 bases, and 11 bases lay between the germline ends. The CDR3 runs to 13 residues. CDR1 is ENHRY and CDR2 is SYGVKD in the germline V gene. DNA for the CDR3: TGTGCCATCAGGGGTGGGGGGCACTATGGCTACACCTTC. Amino acids: CAIRGGGHYGYTF.

The chain is built from TRBV28 and TRBJ2-7, with unresolved D. Germline V gives CDR1 MDHEN, CDR2 SYDVKM. V lost 3 bases to trimming and J lost 3 bases, with 3 bases between them. The CDR3 runs to 11 residues. In DNA, the CDR3 is TGTGCCAGCAGTTTTGACTACGAGCAGTACTTC. Translating it yields CASSFDYEQYF.